Each of the 16 T cell receptor beta chains below was sequenced from the same sample in a study of cytomegalovirus exposure and HLA in healthy donors. PCR employed 60 Vbeta and 13 Jbeta primers. Clones were sequenced by immunoSEQ multiplex PCR, and TCRdb holds only the in-frame ones, with some missing. The table for this sample gives approximately 140,000 clones. Sequenced material: PBMCs. The origin of the receptors is a middle-aged woman in good health and CMV-seronegative.

The chain is built from TRBV10-2 and TRBJ2-2, with a tentative D call TRBD1 (7 bases). Trimming pared 4 bases from V and 5 bases from J, leaving 20 bases between. The CDR3 loop spans 17 amino acids. Germline CDR1 and CDR2: WSHSY and SAAADI. In DNA, the CDR3 is TGCGCCAGCAGTGTCCGTGTAAGACAGGGAGGAACCGGGGAGCTGTTTTTT. This codes for CASSVRVRQGGTGELFF.

The rearrangement uses TRBV4-1 and TRBJ2-7; D is ambiguous. The CDR3 spans 15 residues. V dropped 0 bases and J dropped 0 bases, with 9 bases sitting between them. Germline CDR1 MGHRA, CDR2 YSYEKL. CDR3 loop: CASSQDRGGSYEQYF. CDR3 sequence (DNA): TGCGCCAGCAGCCAAGATCGTGGCGGCTCCTACGAGCAGTACTTC.

This sequence joins TRBV27 and TRBJ1-1, with D tentatively TRBD1 (6 bases). Between the trimmed V and J ends, which lost 5 bases and 8 bases, there was a span of 15 bases. Germline V CDR1 and CDR2: MNHEY, SMNVEV (reference sequence). This CDR3 region has 13 residues. The CDR3 sequence is CASSPRGWVEAFF. CDR3 nucleotides: TGTGCCAGCAGTCCCAGGGGATGGGTAGAAGCTTTCTTT.

The chain couples TRBV15 to TRBJ1-4; D is unresolved. CDR3 size: 13 residues. The germline V and J ends were trimmed by 8 bases and 5 bases, with 12 bases remaining between them. The V gene's germline CDR1 is LNHNV and CDR2 YYDKDF (reference sequence). The CDR3 nucleotides are TGTGCCACCGGTAGTTCTTTGAATGAAAAACTGTTTTTT. The encoded protein is CATGSSLNEKLFF.

The genes are TRBV2 and TRBJ2-2; D is perhaps TRBD2 (5 bases). The germline gives CDR1 SNHLY, CDR2 FYNNEI. This CDR3 region has 14 residues. V lost 4 bases and J lost 7, with 13 bases in between. The CDR3 region is CASSGNAGFGELFF. The CDR3 nucleotides are TGTGCCAGCAGTGGAAACGCGGGTTTCGGGGAGCTGTTTTTT. Full variable domain (remainder filled in from reference TRBV2 and TRBJ2-2): EPEVTQTPSHQVTQMGQEVILRCVPISNHLYFYWYRQILGQKVEFLVSFYNNEISEKSEIFDDQFSVERPDGSNFTLKIRSTKLEDSAMYFCASSGNAGFGELFFGEGSRLTVL.

The chain uses TRBV7-9 and TRBJ1-1; 10 positions agree with TRBD1. The CDR3 is 14 amino acids. The V and J ends lost 3 bases and 11 bases, in that order; junction bases with no gene match: 9. Germline lookup yields CDR1 SEHNR and CDR2 FQNEAQ (reference sequence). Here the CDR3 reads CASSFGQGVNAAFF. The CDR3 DNA reads as TGTGCCAGCAGCTTCGGACAGGGGGTTAATGCGGCTTTCTTT.

The rearrangement uses TRBV6-6 and TRBJ1-4; unclear D gene. The germline V and J ends were trimmed by 4 bases and 7 bases, with 16 bases remaining between them. The germline V gene has CDR1 MNHNY and CDR2 SVGAGI (reference sequence). The CDR3 has 15 amino acids. CDR3 loop: CASSSLVAGAEKLFF. The CDR3 DNA is TGTGCCAGCAGTTCACTGGTCGCGGGCGCTGAAAAACTGTTTTTT.

V gene TRBV9 combines with J gene TRBJ2-1, with D possibly matching TRBD1 (6 bases). The germline V gene encodes CDR1 SGDLS and CDR2 YYNGEE. Trimming pared 3 bases from V and 0 bases from J, leaving 13 bases between. This CDR3 region has 16 residues. Written as DNA, the CDR3 is TGTGCCAGCAGCGGATACAGGGCAAGCTCCTACAATGAGCAGTTCTTC. It is translated as CASSGYRASSYNEQFF.

The chain recombines TRBV5-6 with TRBJ1-5; D possibly corresponds to TRBD1 (6 bases). The CDR3 sequence is 14 residues long. Germline-derived CDR1 and CDR2 are SGHDT and YYEEEE. Deletions cut 0 bases from V and 5 bases from J, with 9 bases between. This CDR3 reads CASSLAGVYQPQHF. The CDR3 region has the DNA TGTGCCAGCAGCTTGGCAGGGGTTTATCAGCCCCAGCATTTT.

This rearrangement joins TRBV4-2 to TRBJ2-6, with a tentative D call TRBD2 (7 bases). The CDR3 covers 16 residues. V gave up 4 bases and J gave up 3 bases, with 13 bases separating them. Looked up from germline, CDR1 is LGHNA and CDR2 is YNFKEQ. Written as DNA, the CDR3 is TGTGCCAGCAGCCGGGAGGGGGGGAGTGGGGCCAACGTCCTGACTTTC. Its translation is CASSREGGSGANVLTF.

The chain joins TRBV5-1 to TRBJ2-2; D ambiguous. CDR3 size: 13 residues. Trimming left V 6 bases short and J 1 base short, with 7 bases between. Germline CDR1 reads SGHRS; CDR2 reads YFSETQ. CDR3 loop: CASNNRNTGELFF. The CDR3 coding sequence is TGCGCCAGCAATAACAGGAACACCGGGGAGCTGTTTTTT.

With respect to this clone: Distinct nucleotide sequences in the sample also encode this CDR3. The chain combines TRBV15 with TRBJ2-1; 8 bases match TRBD1. The ends lost 1 base at V and 9 bases at J; junction bases unmatched: 8. This CDR3 has 15 amino acids. The germline V gene has CDR1 LNHNV and CDR2 YYDKDF (reference sequence). The DNA for the CDR3 is TGTGCCACCAGCAGAGGAACAGGGGGGCGGACTGAGCAGTTCTTC. It yields the protein CATSRGTGGRTEQFF.

V gene TRBV9 combines with J gene TRBJ1-1; 7 bases are shared with TRBD1. Germline loops: CDR1 SGDLS, CDR2 YYNGEE. The CDR3 covers 15 residues. V shed 0 bases and J 1 base; nucleotides not matched to a gene: 3. For the CDR3, the DNA is TGTGCCAGCAGCGTAGGGCCAGGGGGGAACACTGAAGCTTTCTTT. Translation: CASSVGPGGNTEAFF. Drawing the rest from reference TRBV9 and TRBJ1-1, the complete variable domain is DSGVTQTPKHLITATGQRVTLRCSPRSGDLSVYWYQQSLDQGLQFLIQYYNGEERAKGNILERFSAQQFPDLHSELNLSSLELGDSALYFCASSVGPGGNTEAFFGQGTRLTVV.

This sequence joins TRBV9 and TRBJ2-6; D remains ambiguous. Between the trimmed V and J ends, which lost 0 bases and 0 bases, there was a span of 7 bases. The CDR3 is 16 residues long. Germline V lookup: CDR1 SGDLS, CDR2 YYNGEE. The CDR3 region has the DNA TGTGCCAGCAGCGTAGACAGTTACTCTGGGGCCAACGTCCTGACTTTC. This codes for CASSVDSYSGANVLTF. Full variable domain (remainder filled in from reference TRBV9 and TRBJ2-6): DSGVTQTPKHLITATGQRVTLRCSPRSGDLSVYWYQQSLDQGLQFLIQYYNGEERAKGNILERFSAQQFPDLHSELNLSSLELGDSALYFCASSVDSYSGANVLTFGAGSRLTVL.

The chain uses TRBV27 and TRBJ1-5; D not certain. The CDR3 sequence is 13 residues long. V was clipped by 2 bases and J by 2 bases, with 4 bases between them. Germline values: CDR1 MNHEY, CDR2 SMNVEV (reference sequence). CDR3 coding DNA: TGTGCCAGCAGTTTACTTGGCAATCAGCCCCAGCATTTT. Translating gives CASSLLGNQPQHF.

V usage is TRBV29-1 and J usage is TRBJ1-2; the D gene is possibly TRBD1 (5 bases). The V end lost 2 bases, the J end lost 5 bases, and 9 bases lay between the germline ends. The CDR3 loop spans 12 amino acids. CDR1 and CDR2 (germline): SQVTM, ANQGSEA. The CDR3 coding sequence is TGCAGCGTTGAATCCGGGGGTTATGGCTACACCTTC. Translation: CSVESGGYGYTF.